This T cell receptor (beta chain) is from a study of T cell responses to AZD1222 COVID-19 vaccine. The assay was immunoSEQ multiplex PCR, and TCRdb's table has in-frame clones only and misses some. The sample yields approximately 150,000 clones, about nine tenths seen once. For this clone: Its specificity is unknown.

The CDR3 runs to 14 residues. J gave up 5 bases and V 7 bases, and 7 bases lay outside the gene matches. CDR1 and CDR2 (germline): MNHEY, SVGAGI. Study-level results: Regions 160-218 and 743-854 held dominance among vaccine-associated CD4 TCRs, which spanned spike. Among the donors, most were white British and more were female, and clonal diversity was possibly underestimated. Nearly half of unique spike-specific TCRs reportedly avoided B.1.351 and B.1.1.7 mutated regions.

The input for sequencing was peripheral blood, taken 28 days after the second AZD1222 dose. The TCR sequence derives from an adult who received the AZD1222 COVID-19 vaccine. The genes are TRBV6-5 and TRBJ2-1, with 8 nucleotides matching TRBD2. The CDR3 region is CASNTGGPDNEQFF. The CDR3 DNA sequence: TGTGCCAGCAACACGGGAGGGCCTGACAATGAGCAGTTCTTC.